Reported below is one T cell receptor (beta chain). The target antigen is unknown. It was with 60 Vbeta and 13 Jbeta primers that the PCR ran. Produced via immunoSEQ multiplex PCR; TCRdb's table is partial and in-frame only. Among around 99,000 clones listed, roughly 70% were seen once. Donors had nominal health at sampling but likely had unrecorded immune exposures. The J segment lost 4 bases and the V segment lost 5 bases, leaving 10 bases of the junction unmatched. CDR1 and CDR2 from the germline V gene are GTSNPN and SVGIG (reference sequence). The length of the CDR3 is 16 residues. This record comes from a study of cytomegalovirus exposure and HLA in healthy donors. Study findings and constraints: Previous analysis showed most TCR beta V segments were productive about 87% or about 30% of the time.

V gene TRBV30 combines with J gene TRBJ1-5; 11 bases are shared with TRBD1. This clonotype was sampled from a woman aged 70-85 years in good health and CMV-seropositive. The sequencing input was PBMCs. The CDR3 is CAWAIKGQGGNQPQHF. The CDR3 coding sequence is TGTGCCTGGGCCATCAAGGGACAGGGGGGTAATCAGCCCCAGCATTTT.